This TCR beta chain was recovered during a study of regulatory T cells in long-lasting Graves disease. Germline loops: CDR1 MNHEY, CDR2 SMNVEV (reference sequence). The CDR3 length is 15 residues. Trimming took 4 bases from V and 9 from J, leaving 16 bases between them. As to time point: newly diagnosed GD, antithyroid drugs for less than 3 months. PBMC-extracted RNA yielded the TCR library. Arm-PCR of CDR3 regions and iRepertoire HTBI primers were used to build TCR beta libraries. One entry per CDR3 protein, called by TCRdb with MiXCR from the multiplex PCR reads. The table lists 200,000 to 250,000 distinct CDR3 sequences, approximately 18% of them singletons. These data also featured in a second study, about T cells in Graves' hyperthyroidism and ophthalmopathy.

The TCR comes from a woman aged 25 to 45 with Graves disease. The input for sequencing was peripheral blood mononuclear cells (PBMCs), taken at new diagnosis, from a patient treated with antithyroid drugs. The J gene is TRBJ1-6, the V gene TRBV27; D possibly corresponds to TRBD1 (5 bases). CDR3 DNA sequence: TGTGCCAGCAGTTACGGCGGCGGGGGAGGTTCACCCCTCCACTTT. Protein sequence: CASSYGGGGGSPLHF.